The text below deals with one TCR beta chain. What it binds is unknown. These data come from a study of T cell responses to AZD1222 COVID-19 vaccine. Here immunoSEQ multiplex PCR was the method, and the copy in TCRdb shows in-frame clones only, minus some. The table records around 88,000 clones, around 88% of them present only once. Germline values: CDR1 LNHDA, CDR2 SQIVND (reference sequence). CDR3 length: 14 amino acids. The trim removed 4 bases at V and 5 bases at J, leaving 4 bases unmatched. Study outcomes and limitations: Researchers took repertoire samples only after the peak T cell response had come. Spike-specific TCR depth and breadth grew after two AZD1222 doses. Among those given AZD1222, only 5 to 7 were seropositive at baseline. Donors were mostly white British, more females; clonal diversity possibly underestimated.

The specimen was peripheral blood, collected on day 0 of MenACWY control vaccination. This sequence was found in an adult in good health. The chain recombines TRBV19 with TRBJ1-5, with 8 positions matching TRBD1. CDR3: CASSTPTGDQPQHF. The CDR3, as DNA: TGTGCCAGTAGTACCCCGACAGGGGATCAGCCCCAGCATTTT.